Listed here are 16 T cell receptor beta chains from one sample, sequenced in a study of OX40 agonist ivuxolimab in advanced cancers. Profiling relied on immunoSEQ multiplex PCR, and the TCRdb table lists in-frame clones only, not all of them. This sample carries about 78,000 clones, roughly 87% of them seen once, and the ten largest clones take roughly 0.25%. The sample was CD4+ or CD8+ T cells sorted from blood, taken in a trial of the OX40 agonist ivuxolimab. All receptors come from an adult with an advanced solid tumor such as melanoma, head and neck, liver or kidney cancer.

The chain is built from TRBV5-1 and TRBJ2-7; 7 positions match TRBD1. After removal of 6 bases from V and 2 bases from J, the junction contained 2 bases not matched to a gene. Germline V gene lookup returns CDR1 SGHRS and CDR2 YFSETQ. This CDR3 spans 12 amino acids. The CDR3 nucleotides are TGCGCCAGCAAACAGGGGACCTACGAGCAGTACTTC. Encoded protein: CASKQGTYEQYF.

The chain combines TRBV28 with TRBJ2-7, with 7 bases lining up with TRBD1. V was clipped by 1 base and J by 2 bases; unmatched bases: 2. This CDR3 has 14 residues. Germline assignment: CDR1 MDHEN and CDR2 SYDVKM. CDR3 DNA: TGTGCCAGCAGTTTATCAGACAGGGCCTACGAGCAGTACTTC. Its protein is CASSLSDRAYEQYF. The full variable domain, completed using reference TRBV28 and TRBJ2-7, is DVKVTQSSRYLVKRTGEKVFLECVQDMDHENMFWYRQDPGLGLRLIYFSYDVKMKEKGDIPEGYSVSREKKERFSLILESASTNQTSMYLCASSLSDRAYEQYFGPGTRLTVT.

This chain uses TRBV11-3 with TRBJ2-2, with 14 bases matching TRBD2. From germline, CDR1 is SGHNT and CDR2 YENEEA. The CDR3 sequence is 17 residues long. V was clipped by 5 bases and J by 4 bases; unmatched bases: 6. The CDR3, as DNA: TGTGCCAGCAGCGATCAAGGACTAGCGGGAGGCACCGGGGAGCTGTTTTTT. Translation: CASSDQGLAGGTGELFF. Supplemented by reference TRBV11-3 and TRBJ2-2, the full variable domain reads EAGVVQSPRYKIIEKKQPVAFWCNPISGHNTLYWYLQNLGQGPELLIRYENEEAVDDSQLPKDRFSAERLKGVDSTLKIQPAELGDSAVYLCASSDQGLAGGTGELFFGEGSRLTVL.

The chain is built from TRBV6-6 and TRBJ2-3, with D unresolved. CDR1 and CDR2 from the germline V gene are MNHNY and SVGAGI (reference sequence). V dropped 0 bases and J dropped 2 bases, with 6 bases sitting between them. CDR3 length equals 14 residues. The CDR3 sequence: CASSYSEATDTQYF. The CDR3 DNA sequence: TGTGCCAGCAGTTACTCCGAGGCCACAGATACGCAGTATTTT.

The chain has TRBV7-2 and TRBJ2-7; 7 nucleotides match TRBD2. J lost 7 bases, V lost 5 bases, and 14 bases had no gene match. Germline V gene sequence: CDR1 SGHTA, CDR2 FQGNSA. The CDR3 has 15 amino acids. CDR3 DNA: TGTGCCAGCAGCCCCCCCCCAGCGGGGATATGGGAGCAGTACTTC. Protein sequence: CASSPPPAGIWEQYF.

This clone was recorded only once. V usage is TRBV11-2 and J usage is TRBJ1-2; D unresolved. Trimming shortened V by 5 bases and J by 0 bases, and 10 bases separated the two germline ends. The CDR3 contains 14 residues. Germline values: CDR1 SGHAT, CDR2 FQNNGV. The CDR3 nucleotides read TGTGCCAGCAGCGCCTATACCTCTAACTATGGCTACACCTTC. Translating gives CASSAYTSNYGYTF. Filled out from reference TRBV11-2 and TRBJ1-2, the complete variable domain reads EAGVAQSPRYKIIEKRQSVAFWCNPISGHATLYWYQQILGQGPKLLIQFQNNGVVDDSQLPKDRFSAERLKGVDSTLKIQPAKLEDSAVYLCASSAYTSNYGYTFGSGTRLTVV.

This clone was picked up one time. The rearrangement links TRBV15 to TRBJ2-2; 9 bases are a match to TRBD2. The junction had 2 bases not matched to a gene; V was cut back by 3 bases and J by 6 bases. The germline V gene encodes CDR1 LNHNV and CDR2 YYDKDF (reference sequence). The CDR3 runs 14 residues. This CDR3 is CATSSVAGAGELFF. The CDR3 DNA reads TGTGCCACCAGCAGTGTAGCGGGAGCCGGGGAGCTGTTTTTT.

The chain carries TRBV9 and TRBJ2-1, with a tentative D call TRBD1 (5 bases). This CDR3 has 14 amino acids. Germline assignment: CDR1 SGDLS and CDR2 YYNGEE. The V end lost 1 base, the J end lost 5 bases, and 10 bases lay between the germline ends. The CDR3 region is CASSVLPGNNEQFF. The CDR3 DNA is TGTGCCAGCAGCGTATTACCAGGGAACAATGAGCAGTTCTTC.

This clone was observed once. This rearrangement joins TRBV6-1 to TRBJ2-7, with 9 bases aligning to TRBD1. V shed 5 bases, J shed 4 bases, and the junction held 3 bases outside the gene matches. CDR1 and CDR2 from the germline V gene are MNHNS and SASEGT. The length of the CDR3 is 13 residues. The chain's CDR3 is CASSSDRGYEQYF. The DNA for the CDR3 is TGTGCCAGCAGTTCCGACAGGGGGTACGAGCAGTACTTC.

This clone has a single count. Additional DNA sequences in this sample encode the identical CDR3. The chain employs TRBV5-1 and TRBJ2-2, with TRBD2 as a possible D gene (6 bases). Germline V lookup: CDR1 SGHRS, CDR2 YFSETQ. V was trimmed by 4 bases and J by 3 bases, leaving 10 bases between them. The CDR3 totals 14 residues. The CDR3 protein is CASSEGLHTGELFF. In nucleotides, the CDR3 is TGCGCCAGCAGCGAGGGACTCCACACCGGGGAGCTGTTTTTT.

V is TRBV7-3 and J is TRBJ2-1; D is perhaps TRBD2 (6 bases). Germline lookup yields CDR1 SGHTA and CDR2 FQGTGA. The V gene lost 5 bases and the J gene lost 5 bases, with 13 bases spanning the gap. The CDR3 runs 14 residues. In DNA, the CDR3 is TGTGCCAGCAGCGGAGGGAGGCAGAACAATGAGCAGTTCTTC. As protein: CASSGGRQNNEQFF.

This clone showed up just a few times. V is TRBV5-1 and J is TRBJ2-5; possibly TRBD1 for D (6 bases). V was cut by 1 base and J by 6 bases, with 16 bases left in between. Germline V gives CDR1 SGHRS, CDR2 YFSETQ. CDR3 length equals 15 residues. Here the CDR3 reads CASSLSPGEGKTQYF. The DNA of the CDR3 is TGCGCCAGCAGCTTGAGCCCAGGGGAAGGAAAGACCCAGTACTTC.

V gene TRBV5-4 combines with J gene TRBJ2-5; D unclear. Germline CDR1 and CDR2: SGHNT and YYREEE (reference sequence). V lost 4 bases to trimming and J lost 7 bases, with 17 bases between them. This CDR3 contains 14 residues. CDR3 protein: CASSQDPLRGTQYF. The CDR3 DNA is TGTGCCAGCAGCCAAGACCCCCTAAGAGGGACCCAGTACTTC.

V gene TRBV6-5 combines with J gene TRBJ1-2, with D maybe TRBD1 (5 bases). Germline lookup yields CDR1 MNHEY and CDR2 SVGAGI. The CDR3 covers 13 residues. V was cut by 0 bases and J by 8 bases, with 10 bases left in between. Here the CDR3 reads CASSYSKRDGYTF. CDR3 DNA: TGTGCCAGCAGTTACTCGAAGAGGGACGGCTACACCTTC.

This chain joins TRBV5-1 and TRBJ2-1, with 8 bases identical to TRBD1. CDR3 length: 15 residues. Trimming removed 1 base from V and 2 bases from J; junction bases left unmatched: 2. Germline CDR1 is SGHRS and CDR2 is YFSETQ. In nucleotides, the CDR3 is TGCGCCAGCAGCTTGACAGGGGGGACCTACAATGAGCAGTTCTTC. It codes for CASSLTGGTYNEQFF.

This clone was found a few times. This chain uses TRBV19 with TRBJ2-7; 9 nucleotides match TRBD1. Trimming cost V 3 bases and J 4 bases; bases outside gene matches: 10. Per the germline V gene, CDR1 is LNHDA and CDR2 is SQIVND (reference sequence). The CDR3 is 16 residues long. The CDR3 reads CASSIRIGQGSYEQYF. In nucleotides, the CDR3 is TGTGCCAGTAGTATTAGGATAGGACAGGGGAGTTACGAGCAGTACTTC.